A selection of T cell receptor beta chains follows, all from one sample in a study of blood T cell repertoires in COVID-19. TCRdb's copy holds only in-frame clones and misses some; the assay was immunoSEQ multiplex PCR. The table lists hundreds of thousands of clones, 80% to 90% of them singletons. The sequencing input was PBMCs or T cells enriched from blood (not recorded which). The receptors stem from a woman aged 25 to 45 who had recovered from COVID-19. CDR3s include the opening cysteine and the closing phenylalanine or tryptophan. The D gene is left open where the match is weak. Expanded clones are given a class, and other clones once, few, many or no size at all.

cdr3_aa | cdr3_nt | clone_size | d_call | j_call | v_call
CAISEVFSRTGVGYTF | TGTGCCATCAGTGAAGTTTTTTCAAGGACAGGGGTTGGCTACACCTTC | NA | TRBD1 | TRBJ1-2 | TRBV10-3
CASSRATENTIYF | TGTGCCAGCAGCAGAGCAACAGAAAACACCATATATTTT | once | NA | TRBJ1-3 | TRBV6-5
CASSQGTNTEAFF | TGTGCCAGCAGCCAGGGGACGAACACTGAAGCTTTCTTT | NA | NA | TRBJ1-1 | TRBV9
CASRGRGNNYGYTF | TGTGCCAGCAGGGGTAGGGGGAATAACTATGGCTACACCTTC | NA | NA | TRBJ1-2 | TRBV5-4
CATSDSTEGLENEQYF | TGTGCCACCAGTGATTCCACGGAGGGACTAGAGAACGAGCAGTACTTC | NA | TRBD2 | TRBJ2-7 | TRBV24-1
CASSLNGDYGYTF | TGTGCCAGCAGCTTAAACGGAGACTATGGCTACACCTTC | NA | NA | TRBJ1-2 | TRBV7-2
CATSRAGTAYGYTF | TGTGCCACCAGCAGGGCGGGGACGGCCTATGGCTACACCTTC | NA | NA | TRBJ1-2 | TRBV15
CASSQKVAGGTNEQFF | TGTGCCAGCAGCCAAAAGGTGGCGGGAGGAACCAATGAGCAGTTCTTC | NA | TRBD2 | TRBJ2-1 | TRBV7-9
CASSHRSPRTSGRYQETQYF | TGCGCCAGCAGCCACAGGTCACCCAGGACTAGCGGGAGGTACCAAGAGACCCAGTACTTC | NA | TRBD2 | TRBJ2-5 | TRBV4-1
CSVEGQGIYNEQFF | TGCAGCGTTGAAGGACAGGGCATATACAATGAGCAGTTCTTC | NA | TRBD1 | TRBJ2-1 | TRBV29-1
CASSRRTGLDEQYF | TGTGCCAGCAGTCGGAGGACAGGGCTCGACGAGCAGTACTTC | NA | TRBD1 | TRBJ2-7 | TRBV2
CASRQGDRNQPQHF | TGTGCCAGCCGCCAAGGGGACAGAAATCAGCCCCAGCATTTT | NA | TRBD1 | TRBJ1-5 | TRBV7-2
CASSWSPGQANTGELFF | TGCGCCAGCAGCTGGAGCCCGGGACAGGCGAACACCGGGGAGCTGTTTTTT | NA | TRBD1 | TRBJ2-2 | TRBV5-1
CASMDRGTSGNTIYF | TGTGCCAGCATGGACAGGGGGACGTCCGGAAACACCATATATTTT | NA | TRBD1 | TRBJ1-3 | TRBV28
CAWSVLSQGIGKLFF | TGTGCCTGGAGTGTACTATCACAGGGTATTGGAAAACTGTTTTTT | NA | NA | TRBJ1-4 | TRBV30
CASSLAGVNYGYTF | TGTGCCAGCAGTTTAGCAGGGGTGAACTATGGCTACACCTTC | NA | NA | TRBJ1-2 | TRBV28
CSVEDTENTEAFF | TGCAGCGTTGAAGACACAGAAAACACTGAAGCTTTCTTT | NA | NA | TRBJ1-1 | TRBV29-1
CASLKGAPAHGYTF | TGTGCCAGCCTCAAGGGGGCCCCTGCCCATGGCTACACCTTC | NA | TRBD1 | TRBJ1-2 | TRBV7-9
CASSPRVSYEQYF | TGTGCCAGCAGTCCCAGGGTCTCCTACGAGCAGTACTTC | NA | NA | TRBJ2-7 | TRBV28
CASSIADYGYTF | TGTGCCAGTAGTATCGCAGATTATGGCTACACCTTC | NA | NA | TRBJ1-2 | TRBV19
CASSQDRERVGNDYNEQFF | TGCGCCAGCAGCCAAGACCGAGAGCGGGTGGGGAACGACTACAATGAGCAGTTCTTC | NA | NA | TRBJ2-1 | TRBV4-3
CASSLGDREHYEQYF | TGCGCCAGCAGCTTGGGGGACAGGGAACACTACGAGCAGTACTTC | NA | TRBD1 | TRBJ2-7 | TRBV5-1
CASSLDWGSGATEAFF | TGTGCCAGCAGCTTAGATTGGGGCAGCGGGGCCACTGAAGCTTTCTTT | NA | NA | TRBJ1-1 | TRBV11-2
CASSSTGDTEAFF | TGTGCCAGCTCATCGACAGGGGACACTGAAGCTTTCTTT | NA | TRBD1 | TRBJ1-1 | TRBV18
CASSLGGGSGETQYF | TGTGCCAGCAGCTTAGGTGGCGGGAGTGGAGAGACCCAGTACTTC | NA | TRBD2 | TRBJ2-5 | TRBV7-3
CASSLGREGYGYTF | TGTGCCAGCAGCTTAGGCAGGGAGGGCTATGGCTACACCTTC | NA | NA | TRBJ1-2 | TRBV7-2
CASSFNRLNTEAFF | TGTGCCAGCAGTTTTAACAGGCTGAACACTGAAGCTTTCTTT | NA | NA | TRBJ1-1 | TRBV28
CASSPLGGTSVEQYF | TGTGCCAGCAGCCCACTTGGAGGGACTAGCGTCGAGCAGTACTTC | NA | TRBD2 | TRBJ2-7 | TRBV7-8
CASSLAGPYEQYF | TGTGCCAGCAGCCTAGCGGGCCCCTACGAGCAGTACTTC | NA | TRBD2 | TRBJ2-7 | TRBV6-2/TRBV6-3
CASSEEAVSSYEQYF | TGTGCCAGCAGTGAAGAAGCGGTCAGCTCCTACGAGCAGTACTTC | once | NA | TRBJ2-7 | TRBV2
CATSLTGSSTEAFF | TGTGCCACGTCTTTGACAGGTTCTAGCACTGAAGCTTTCTTT | NA | NA | TRBJ1-1 | TRBV27
CASSQGQARGYTF | TGTGCCAGCAGCCAGGGACAGGCCCGAGGCTACACCTTC | NA | TRBD1 | TRBJ1-2 | TRBV7-3
CASARVGRIQEQFF | TGTGCCAGCGCGAGGGTTGGGAGGATACAGGAGCAGTTCTTC | once | NA | TRBJ2-1 | TRBV5-4
CAWDRGPNTIYF | TGTGCCTGGGACAGGGGGCCGAACACCATATATTTT | NA | TRBD1 | TRBJ1-3 | TRBV30
CASHQARLNEKLFF | TGTGCCAGCCATCAAGCCAGACTTAATGAAAAACTGTTTTTT | NA | NA | TRBJ1-4 | TRBV28
CASSLDRGQYGYTF | TGTGCCAGCAGCTTAGACAGGGGGCAATATGGCTACACCTTC | once | TRBD1 | TRBJ1-2 | TRBV7-2
CASSKVEQASYEQYF | TGTGCCAGCAGCAAAGTTGAACAGGCGTCCTACGAGCAGTACTTC | NA | NA | TRBJ2-7 | TRBV21-1
CASSPAGTGFDEQYF | TGTGCCAGCAGCCCTGCTGGGACAGGGTTCGACGAGCAGTACTTC | NA | TRBD1 | TRBJ2-7 | TRBV28
CSVAGLVGELFF | TGCAGCGTTGCAGGTTTAGTCGGGGAGCTGTTTTTT | NA | NA | TRBJ2-2 | TRBV29-1
CASSPSTGTGGGNTIYF | TGTGCCAGCAGTCCTTCCACCGGGACAGGGGGCGGAAACACCATATATTTT | NA | TRBD1 | TRBJ1-3 | TRBV28
CASSQVVTGIQETQYF | TGCGCCAGCAGCCAAGTCGTTACAGGGATCCAAGAGACCCAGTACTTC | NA | NA | TRBJ2-5 | TRBV4-1
CASSLPGQREKLFF | TGCGCCAGCAGCCTTCCAGGACAAAGAGAAAAACTGTTTTTT | NA | NA | TRBJ1-4 | TRBV4-1
CASSLSFGTWNYEQYF | TGTGCCAGCAGCTTAAGTTTTGGGACATGGAACTACGAGCAGTACTTC | NA | NA | TRBJ2-7 | TRBV7-2
CASSRLGGNRGVGNTIYF | TGTGCCAGCAGCCGACTAGGGGGAAACAGGGGAGTGGGAAACACCATATATTTT | NA | TRBD1 | TRBJ1-3 | TRBV9
CASSLAPGVGYGYTF | TGCGCCAGCAGCTTGGCCCCAGGGGTAGGCTATGGCTACACCTTC | NA | NA | TRBJ1-2 | TRBV5-1
CASNILYYRSGANVLTF | TGTGCCAGCAATATTCTCTATTACCGCTCTGGGGCCAACGTCCTGACTTTC | NA | NA | TRBJ2-6 | TRBV2
CASRAGPNYGYTF | TGTGCCAGCAGGGCAGGGCCCAACTATGGCTACACCTTC | NA | NA | TRBJ1-2 | TRBV5-4
CATGTFAKNIQYF | TGTGCCACCGGGACTTTCGCCAAAAACATTCAGTACTTC | NA | NA | TRBJ2-4 | TRBV28
CASSNRDSGTDTQYF | TGTGCCAGCAGTAATCGGGACAGCGGCACAGATACGCAGTATTTT | NA | TRBD1 | TRBJ2-3 | TRBV28
CASSRTSGVGYNEQFF | TGTGCCAGTAGTAGAACTAGCGGGGTCGGATACAATGAGCAGTTCTTC | NA | TRBD2 | TRBJ2-1 | TRBV19
CASSLQGAGDQPQHF | TGTGCCAGCAGTTTACAGGGGGCGGGGGATCAGCCCCAGCATTTT | NA | TRBD1 | TRBJ1-5 | TRBV28
CASIPRDSPYNEQFF | TGTGCCAGCATCCCCAGGGACTCTCCCTACAATGAGCAGTTCTTC | NA | NA | TRBJ2-1 | TRBV27
CASSPRAQPQHF | TGTGCCAGCAGCCCCAGGGCCCAGCCCCAGCATTTT | NA | NA | TRBJ1-5 | TRBV28